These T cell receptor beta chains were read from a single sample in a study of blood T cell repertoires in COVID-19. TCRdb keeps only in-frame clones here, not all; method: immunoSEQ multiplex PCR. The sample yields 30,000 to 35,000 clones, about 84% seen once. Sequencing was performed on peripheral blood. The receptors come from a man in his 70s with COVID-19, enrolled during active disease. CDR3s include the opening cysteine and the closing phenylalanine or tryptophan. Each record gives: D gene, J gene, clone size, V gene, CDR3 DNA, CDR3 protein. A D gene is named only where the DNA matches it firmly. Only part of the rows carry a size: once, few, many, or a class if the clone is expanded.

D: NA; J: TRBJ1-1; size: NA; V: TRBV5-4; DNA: TGTGCCAGCAGCTTGGATGGTTTGAGCACTGAAGCTTTCTTT; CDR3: CASSLDGLSTEAFF
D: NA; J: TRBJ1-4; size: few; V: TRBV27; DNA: TGTGCCAGCAGCCCGGGGGGAGGGGGTGAAAAACTGTTTTTT; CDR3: CASSPGGGGEKLFF
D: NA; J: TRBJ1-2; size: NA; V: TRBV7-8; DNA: TGTGCCAGCAGCTTAGCCAGGGCTGACTATGGCTACACCTTC; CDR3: CASSLARADYGYTF
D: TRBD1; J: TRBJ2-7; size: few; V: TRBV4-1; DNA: TGCGCCAGCAGCCAGGCTGGACAGGGGAAATACGAGCAGTACTTC; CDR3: CASSQAGQGKYEQYF
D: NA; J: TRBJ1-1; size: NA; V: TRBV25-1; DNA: TGTGCCAGCAGTGGACAAGCAAACACTGAAGCTTTCTTT; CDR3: CASSGQANTEAFF
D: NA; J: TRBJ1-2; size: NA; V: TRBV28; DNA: TGTGCCAGCATCCCGGGGGGCGGAGACCTTTATGGCTACACCTTC; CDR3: CASIPGGGDLYGYTF
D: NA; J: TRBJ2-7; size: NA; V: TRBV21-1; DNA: TGTGCCAGCAGCAAAGCAGAGGGGGGGACCTACGAGCAGTACTTC; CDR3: CASSKAEGGTYEQYF
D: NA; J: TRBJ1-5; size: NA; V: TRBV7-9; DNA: TGTGCCAGCAGCCCACAGGGTAATCAGCCCCAGCATTTT; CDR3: CASSPQGNQPQHF
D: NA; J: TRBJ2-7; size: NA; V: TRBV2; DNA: TGTGCCAGCGGGAGAGCTTCCTACGAGCAGTACTTC; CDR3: CASGRASYEQYF
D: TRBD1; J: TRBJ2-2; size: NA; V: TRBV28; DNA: TGTGCCAGCGGCCGACAGGGGGCTTCCGGGGAGCTGTTTTTT; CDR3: CASGRQGASGELFF
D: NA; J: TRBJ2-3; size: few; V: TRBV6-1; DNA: TGTGCCAGCAGTGAAGCGCCGACAGCTAGCACAGATACGCAGTATTTT; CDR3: CASSEAPTASTDTQYF
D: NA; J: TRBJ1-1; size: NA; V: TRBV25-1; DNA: TGTGCCAGCAGTGAACACGGTGAAAACACTGAAGCTTTCTTT; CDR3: CASSEHGENTEAFF
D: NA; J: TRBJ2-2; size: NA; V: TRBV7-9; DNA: TGTGCCAGCAGCTTAGCGCAGGGGAACACCGGGGAGCTGTTTTTT; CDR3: CASSLAQGNTGELFF
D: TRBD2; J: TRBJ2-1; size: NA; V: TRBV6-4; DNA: TGTGCCAGCAGTGAGGGGACTAGCGGCGCTCACGAGTTCTTC; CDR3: CASSEGTSGAHEFF
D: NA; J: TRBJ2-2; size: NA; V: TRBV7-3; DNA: TGTGCCAGCAGTCTAAGCGGAGCTTCGAACACCGGGGAGCTGTTTTTT; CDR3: CASSLSGASNTGELFF
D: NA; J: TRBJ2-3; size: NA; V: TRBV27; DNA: TGTGCCAGCAGTCCCCGACAGGCTAGCACAGATACGCAGTATTTT; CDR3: CASSPRQASTDTQYF
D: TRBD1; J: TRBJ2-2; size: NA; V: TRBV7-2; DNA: TGTGCCAGCAGCAGGGACAGGGGGACCGGGGAGCTGTTTTTT; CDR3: CASSRDRGTGELFF
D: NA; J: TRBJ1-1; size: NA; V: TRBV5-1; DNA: TGCGCCAGCAGCTTGTCCGACAGCTACACTGAAGCTTTCTTT; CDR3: CASSLSDSYTEAFF
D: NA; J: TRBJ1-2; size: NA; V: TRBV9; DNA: TGTGCCAGCAGCGTAGATTTCAGTATCCTGAACTATGGCTACACCTTC; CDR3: CASSVDFSILNYGYTF
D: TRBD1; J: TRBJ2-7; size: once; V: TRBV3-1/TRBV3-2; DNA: TGTGCCAGCAGCCAAGAGGGACAGGGAGACGAGCAGTACTTC; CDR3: CASSQEGQGDEQYF
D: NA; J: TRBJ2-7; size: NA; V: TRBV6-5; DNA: TGTGCCGCAGGACAGAACTACGAGCAGTACTTC; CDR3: CAAGQNYEQYF
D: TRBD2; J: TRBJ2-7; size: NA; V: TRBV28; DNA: TGTGCCAGCAGCCTAGGACTAGCGGGAGGGCCTGGCGAGCAGTACTTC; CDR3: CASSLGLAGGPGEQYF
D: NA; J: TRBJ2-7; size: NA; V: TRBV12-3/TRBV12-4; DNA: TGTGCCAGCAGTTTACGGGGAGACGGGCAGTACTTC; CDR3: CASSLRGDGQYF
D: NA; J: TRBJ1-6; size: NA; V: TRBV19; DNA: TGTGCCAGTCGTTCAGGGATTTCACCCCTCCACTTT; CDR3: CASRSGISPLHF
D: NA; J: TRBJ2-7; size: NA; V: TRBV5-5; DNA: TGTGCCAGCAGCGGGTGGAGGAGCTCCTACGAGCAGTACTTC; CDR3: CASSGWRSSYEQYF
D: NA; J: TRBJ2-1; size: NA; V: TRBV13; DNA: TGTGCCAGCAGCAGACTAGAGGGGTACAATGAGCAGTTCTTC; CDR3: CASSRLEGYNEQFF
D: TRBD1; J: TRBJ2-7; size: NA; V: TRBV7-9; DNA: TGTGCCAGCAGCTCCCCGGGGACAGACGGTAAGCAGTACTTC; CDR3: CASSSPGTDGKQYF
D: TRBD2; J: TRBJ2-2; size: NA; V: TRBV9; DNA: TGTGCCAGCAGCGCGGGACTAGCGGACACCGGGGAGCTGTTTTTT; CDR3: CASSAGLADTGELFF
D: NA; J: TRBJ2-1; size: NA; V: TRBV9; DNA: TGTGCCAGCAGCGTAGAGGACGGGGGACTCAAAAATGAGCAGTTCTTC; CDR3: CASSVEDGGLKNEQFF
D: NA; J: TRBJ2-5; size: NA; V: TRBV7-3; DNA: TGTGCCAGCAGCTTCCGGGGGGAGACCCAGTACTTC; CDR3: CASSFRGETQYF
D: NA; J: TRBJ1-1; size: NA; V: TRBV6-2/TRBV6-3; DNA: TGTGCCAGCAGTTACTCGGAGGCCAGGCATGAAGCTTTCTTT; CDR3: CASSYSEARHEAFF